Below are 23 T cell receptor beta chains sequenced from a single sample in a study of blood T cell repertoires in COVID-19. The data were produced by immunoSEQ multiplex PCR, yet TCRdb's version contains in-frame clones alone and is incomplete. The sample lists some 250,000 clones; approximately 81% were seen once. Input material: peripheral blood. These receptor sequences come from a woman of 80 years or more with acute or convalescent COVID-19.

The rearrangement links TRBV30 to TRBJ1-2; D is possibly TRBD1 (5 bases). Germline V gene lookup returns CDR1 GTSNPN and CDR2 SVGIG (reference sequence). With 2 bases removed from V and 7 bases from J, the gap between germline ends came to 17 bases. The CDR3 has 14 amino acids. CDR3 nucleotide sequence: TGTGCCTGGAGTCGGGCCCAAAGGCAGGGTGGCTACACCTTC. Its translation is CAWSRAQRQGGYTF.

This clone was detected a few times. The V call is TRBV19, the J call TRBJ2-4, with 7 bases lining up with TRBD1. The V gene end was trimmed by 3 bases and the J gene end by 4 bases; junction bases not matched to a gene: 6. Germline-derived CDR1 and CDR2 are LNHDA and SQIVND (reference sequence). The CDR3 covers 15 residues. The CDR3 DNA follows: TGTGCCAGTAGTATTTTGTTGGGACAGAAAAACATTCAGTACTTC. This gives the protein CASSILLGQKNIQYF.

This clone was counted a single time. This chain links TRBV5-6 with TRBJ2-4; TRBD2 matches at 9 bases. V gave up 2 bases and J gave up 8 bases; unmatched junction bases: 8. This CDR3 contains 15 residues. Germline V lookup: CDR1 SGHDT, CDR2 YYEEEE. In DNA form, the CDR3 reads TGTGCCAGCAGCTTAAACCCTAGCGGGAAATACATTCAGTACTTC. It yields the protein CASSLNPSGKYIQYF.

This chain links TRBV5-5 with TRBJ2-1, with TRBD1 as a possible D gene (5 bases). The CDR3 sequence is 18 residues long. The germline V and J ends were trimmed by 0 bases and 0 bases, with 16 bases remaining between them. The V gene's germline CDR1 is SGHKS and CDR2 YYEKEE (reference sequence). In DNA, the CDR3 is TGTGCCAGCAGCTTGGAGGGGCTTGTAAGAAGCTCCTACAATGAGCAGTTCTTC. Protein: CASSLEGLVRSSYNEQFF.

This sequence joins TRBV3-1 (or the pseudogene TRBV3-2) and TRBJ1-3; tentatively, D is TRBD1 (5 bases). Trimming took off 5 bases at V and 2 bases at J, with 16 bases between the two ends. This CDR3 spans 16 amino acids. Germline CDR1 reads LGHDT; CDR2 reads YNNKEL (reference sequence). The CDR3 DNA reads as TGTGCCAGCAGCAAAATCACAGGAGTCCCTGGAAACACCATATATTTT. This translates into CASSKITGVPGNTIYF.

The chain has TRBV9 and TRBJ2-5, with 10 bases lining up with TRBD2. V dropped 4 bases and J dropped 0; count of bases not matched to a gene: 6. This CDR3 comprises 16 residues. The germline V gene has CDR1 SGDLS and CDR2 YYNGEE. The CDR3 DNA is TGTGCCAGCAGCCCTTCTAGCGGGAGCTACCAAGAGACCCAGTACTTC. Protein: CASSPSSGSYQETQYF.

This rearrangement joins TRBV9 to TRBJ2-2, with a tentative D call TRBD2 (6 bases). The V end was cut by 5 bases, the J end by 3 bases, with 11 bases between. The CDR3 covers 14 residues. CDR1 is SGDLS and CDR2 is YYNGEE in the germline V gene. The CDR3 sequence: CASSWRGDTGELFF. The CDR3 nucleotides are TGTGCCAGCAGTTGGAGGGGAGACACCGGGGAGCTGTTTTTT. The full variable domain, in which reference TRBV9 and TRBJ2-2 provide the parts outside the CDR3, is DSGVTQTPKHLITATGQRVTLRCSPRSGDLSVYWYQQSLDQGLQFLIQYYNGEERAKGNILERFSAQQFPDLHSELNLSSLELGDSALYFCASSWRGDTGELFFGEGSRLTVL.

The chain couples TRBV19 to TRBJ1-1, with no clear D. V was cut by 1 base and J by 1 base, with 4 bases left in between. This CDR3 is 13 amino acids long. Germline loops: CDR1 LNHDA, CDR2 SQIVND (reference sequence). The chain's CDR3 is CASSIAPNTEAFF. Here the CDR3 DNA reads TGTGCCAGTAGTATAGCTCCGAACACTGAAGCTTTCTTT.

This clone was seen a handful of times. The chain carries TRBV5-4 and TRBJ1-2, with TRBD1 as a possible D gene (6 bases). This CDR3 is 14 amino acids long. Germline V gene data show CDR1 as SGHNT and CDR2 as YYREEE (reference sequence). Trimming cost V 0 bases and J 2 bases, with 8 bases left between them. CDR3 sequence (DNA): TGTGCCAGCAGCTTGGACAGGGAGAACTATGGCTACACCTTC. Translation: CASSLDRENYGYTF. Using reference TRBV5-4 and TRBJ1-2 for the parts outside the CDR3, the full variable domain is ETGVTQSPTHLIKTRGQQVTLRCSSQSGHNTVSWYQQALGQGPQFIFQYYREEENGRGNFPPRFSGLQFPNYSSELNVNALELDDSALYLCASSLDRENYGYTFGSGTRLTVV.

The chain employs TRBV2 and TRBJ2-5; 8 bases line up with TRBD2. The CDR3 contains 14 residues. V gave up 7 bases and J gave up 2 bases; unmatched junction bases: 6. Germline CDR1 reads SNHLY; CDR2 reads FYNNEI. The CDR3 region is CASNLAGGQETQYF. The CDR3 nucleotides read TGTGCCAGCAACCTAGCGGGCGGGCAAGAGACCCAGTACTTC.

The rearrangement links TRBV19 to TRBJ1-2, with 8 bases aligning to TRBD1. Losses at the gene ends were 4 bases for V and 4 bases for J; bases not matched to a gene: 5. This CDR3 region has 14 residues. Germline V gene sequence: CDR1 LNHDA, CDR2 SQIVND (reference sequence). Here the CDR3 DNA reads TGTGCCAGTAGTACCACAGGGGGGCCCTATGGCTACACCTTC. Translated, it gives CASSTTGGPYGYTF.

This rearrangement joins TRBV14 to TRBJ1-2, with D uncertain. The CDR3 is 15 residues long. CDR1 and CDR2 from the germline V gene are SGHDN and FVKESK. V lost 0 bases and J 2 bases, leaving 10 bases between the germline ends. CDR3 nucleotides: TGTGCCAGCAGCCAAGATACTATTGTCAACTATGGCTACACCTTC. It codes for CASSQDTIVNYGYTF.

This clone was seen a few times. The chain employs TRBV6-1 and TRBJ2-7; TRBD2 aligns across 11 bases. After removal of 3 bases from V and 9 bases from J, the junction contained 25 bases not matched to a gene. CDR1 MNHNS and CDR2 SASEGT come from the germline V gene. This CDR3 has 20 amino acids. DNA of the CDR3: TGTGCCAGCAGTGAGATTCCCCCAACTGTTAGCGGGAGGGCCCGGGGAGCGCAGTACTTC. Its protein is CASSEIPPTVSGRARGAQYF.

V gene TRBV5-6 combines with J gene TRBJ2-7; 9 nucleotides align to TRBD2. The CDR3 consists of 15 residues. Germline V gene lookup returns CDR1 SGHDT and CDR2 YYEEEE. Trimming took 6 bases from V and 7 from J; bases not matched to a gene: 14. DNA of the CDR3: TGTGCCAGCACCCCTAGCGGGGTAGTGATGGGAGAGCAGTACTTC. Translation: CASTPSGVVMGEQYF.

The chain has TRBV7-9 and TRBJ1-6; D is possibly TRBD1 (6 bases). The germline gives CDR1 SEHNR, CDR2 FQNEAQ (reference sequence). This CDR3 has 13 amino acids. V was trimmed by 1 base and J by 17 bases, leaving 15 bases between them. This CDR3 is CASSLELQGTFHF. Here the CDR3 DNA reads TGTGCCAGCAGCTTAGAACTGCAGGGGACCTTCCACTTT.

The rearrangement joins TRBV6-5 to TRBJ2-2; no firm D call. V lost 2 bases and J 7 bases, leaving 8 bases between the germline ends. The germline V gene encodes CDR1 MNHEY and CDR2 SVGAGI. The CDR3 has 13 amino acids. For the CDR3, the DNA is TGTGCCAGCAGTTACCTAACAGACGGGGAGCTGTTTTTT. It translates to CASSYLTDGELFF.

The CDR3 sequence is CASSPQENSPLHF. In nucleotides, the CDR3 is TGCGCCAGCAGTCCACAGGAGAATTCACCCCTCCACTTT. The V gene is TRBV10-2, the J gene TRBJ1-6; maybe TRBD1 (5 bases). The CDR3 totals 13 residues. V lost 5 bases and J lost 7, with 9 bases in between. The V gene's germline CDR1 is WSHSY and CDR2 SAAADI.

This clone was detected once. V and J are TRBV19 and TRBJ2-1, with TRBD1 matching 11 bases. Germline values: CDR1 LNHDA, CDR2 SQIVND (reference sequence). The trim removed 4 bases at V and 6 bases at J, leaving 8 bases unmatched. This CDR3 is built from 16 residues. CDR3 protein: CASSTPGDRGFNEQFF. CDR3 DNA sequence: TGTGCCAGTAGTACCCCCGGGGACAGGGGGTTCAATGAGCAGTTCTTC.

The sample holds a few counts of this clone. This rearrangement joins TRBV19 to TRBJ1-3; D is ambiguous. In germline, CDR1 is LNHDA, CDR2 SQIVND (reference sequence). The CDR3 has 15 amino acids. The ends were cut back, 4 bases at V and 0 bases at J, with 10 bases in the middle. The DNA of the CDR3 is TGTGCCAGTAGTAGCGGAGGACGCTCTGGAAACACCATATATTTT. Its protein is CASSSGGRSGNTIYF.

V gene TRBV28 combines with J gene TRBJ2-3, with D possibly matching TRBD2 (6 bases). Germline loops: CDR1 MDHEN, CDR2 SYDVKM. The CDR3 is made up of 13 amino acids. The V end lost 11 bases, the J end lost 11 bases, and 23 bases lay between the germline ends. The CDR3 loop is CAFGGQERFKQYF. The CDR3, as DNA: TGTGCCTTCGGAGGGCAGGAAAGATTTAAGCAGTATTTT.

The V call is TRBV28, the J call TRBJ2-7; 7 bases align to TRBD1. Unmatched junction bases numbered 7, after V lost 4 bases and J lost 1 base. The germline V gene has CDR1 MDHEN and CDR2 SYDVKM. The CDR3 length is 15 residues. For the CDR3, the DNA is TGTGCCAGCAGTTATTCAGGGGGAAGGTCCTACGAGCAGTACTTC. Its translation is CASSYSGGRSYEQYF.

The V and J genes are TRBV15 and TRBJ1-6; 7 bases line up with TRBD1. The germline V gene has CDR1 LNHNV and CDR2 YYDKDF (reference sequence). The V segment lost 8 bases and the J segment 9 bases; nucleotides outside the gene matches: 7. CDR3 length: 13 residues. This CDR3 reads CATERQGSSPLHF. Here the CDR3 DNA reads TGTGCCACCGAACGACAGGGCTCTTCACCCCTCCACTTT.

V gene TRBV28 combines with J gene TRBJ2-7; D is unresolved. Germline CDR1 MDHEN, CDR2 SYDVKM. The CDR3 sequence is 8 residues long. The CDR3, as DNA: TGTGGGAGATGGGAGCAGTACTTC. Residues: CGRWEQYF.